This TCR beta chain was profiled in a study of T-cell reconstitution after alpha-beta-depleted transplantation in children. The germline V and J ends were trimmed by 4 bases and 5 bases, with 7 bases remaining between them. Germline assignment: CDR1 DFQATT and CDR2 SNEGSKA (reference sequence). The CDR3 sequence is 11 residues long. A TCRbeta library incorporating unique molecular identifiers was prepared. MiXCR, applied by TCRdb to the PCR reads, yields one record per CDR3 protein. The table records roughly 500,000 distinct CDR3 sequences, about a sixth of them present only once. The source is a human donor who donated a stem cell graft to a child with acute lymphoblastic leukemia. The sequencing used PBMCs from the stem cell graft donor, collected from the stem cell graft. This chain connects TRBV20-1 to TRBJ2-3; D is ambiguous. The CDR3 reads CSAIRGDTQYF. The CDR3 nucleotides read TGCAGTGCTATCAGAGGAGATACGCAGTATTTT.